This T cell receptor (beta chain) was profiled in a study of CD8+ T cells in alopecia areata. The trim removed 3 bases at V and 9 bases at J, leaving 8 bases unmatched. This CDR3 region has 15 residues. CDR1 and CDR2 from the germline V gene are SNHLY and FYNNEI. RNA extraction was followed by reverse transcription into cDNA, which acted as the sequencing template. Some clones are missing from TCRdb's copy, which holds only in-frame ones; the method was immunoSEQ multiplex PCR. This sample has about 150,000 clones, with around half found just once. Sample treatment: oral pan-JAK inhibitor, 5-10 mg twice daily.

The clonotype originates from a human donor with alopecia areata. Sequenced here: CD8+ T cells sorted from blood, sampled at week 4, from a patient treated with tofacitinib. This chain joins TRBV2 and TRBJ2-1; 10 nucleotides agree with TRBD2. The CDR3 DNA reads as TGTGCCAGCAGTGATCCAAGCGGGGGGGTAGGTGAGCAGTTCTTC. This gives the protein CASSDPSGGVGEQFF.